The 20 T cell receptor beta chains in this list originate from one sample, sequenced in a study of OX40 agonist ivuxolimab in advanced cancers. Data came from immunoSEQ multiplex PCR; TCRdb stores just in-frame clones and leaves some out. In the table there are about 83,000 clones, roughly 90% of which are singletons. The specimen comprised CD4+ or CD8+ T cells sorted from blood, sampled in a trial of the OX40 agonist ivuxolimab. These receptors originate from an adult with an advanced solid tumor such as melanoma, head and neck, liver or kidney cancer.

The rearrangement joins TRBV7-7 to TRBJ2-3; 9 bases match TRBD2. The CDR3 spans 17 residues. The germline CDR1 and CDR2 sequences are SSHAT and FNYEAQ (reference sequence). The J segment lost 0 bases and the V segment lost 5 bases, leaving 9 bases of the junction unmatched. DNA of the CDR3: TGTGCCAGCAGCCCCGGGGCTAGCGGGGCTAGCACAGATACGCAGTATTTT. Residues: CASSPGASGASTDTQYF. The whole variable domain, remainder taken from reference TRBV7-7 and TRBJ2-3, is GAGVSQSPRYKVTKRGQDVTLRCDPISSHATLYWYQQALGQGPEFLTYFNYEAQPDKSGLPSDRFSAERPEGSISTLTIQRTEQRDSAMYRCASSPGASGASTDTQYFGPGTRLTVL.

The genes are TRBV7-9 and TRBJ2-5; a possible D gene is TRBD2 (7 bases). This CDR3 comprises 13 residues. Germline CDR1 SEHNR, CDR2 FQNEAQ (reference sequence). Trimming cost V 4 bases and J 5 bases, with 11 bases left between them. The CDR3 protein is CASSSRGAETQYF. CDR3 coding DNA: TGTGCCAGCAGCTCCCGGGGGGCGGAGACCCAGTACTTC. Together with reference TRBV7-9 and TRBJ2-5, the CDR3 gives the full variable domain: DTGVSQNPRHKITKRGQNVTFRCDPISEHNRLYWYRQTLGQGPEFLTYFQNEAQLEKSRLLSDRFSAERPKGSFSTLEIQRTEQGDSAMYLCASSSRGAETQYFGPGTRLLVL.

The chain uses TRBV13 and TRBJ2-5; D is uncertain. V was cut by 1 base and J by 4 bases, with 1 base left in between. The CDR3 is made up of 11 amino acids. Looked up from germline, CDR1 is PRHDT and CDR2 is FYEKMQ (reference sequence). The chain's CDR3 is CASSLAETQYF. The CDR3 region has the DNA TGTGCCAGCAGCTTAGCAGAGACCCAGTACTTC.

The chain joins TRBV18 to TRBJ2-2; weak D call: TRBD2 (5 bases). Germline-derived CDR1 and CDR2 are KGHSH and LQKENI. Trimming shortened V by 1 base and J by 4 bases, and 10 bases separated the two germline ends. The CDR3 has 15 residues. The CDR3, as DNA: TGTGCCAGCTCACCACGGGAGACTTCCACCGGGGAGCTGTTTTTT. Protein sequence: CASSPRETSTGELFF. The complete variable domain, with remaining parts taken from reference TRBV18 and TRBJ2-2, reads NAGVMQNPRHLVRRRGQEARLRCSPMKGHSHVYWYRQLPEEGLKFMVYLQKENIIDESGMPKERFSAEFPKEGPSILRIQQVVRGDSAAYFCASSPRETSTGELFFGEGSRLTVL.

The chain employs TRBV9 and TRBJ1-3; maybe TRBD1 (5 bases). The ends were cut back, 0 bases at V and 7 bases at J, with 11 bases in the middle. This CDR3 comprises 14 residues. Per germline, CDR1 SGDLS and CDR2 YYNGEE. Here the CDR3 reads CASSVEGRVNTIYF. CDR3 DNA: TGTGCCAGCAGCGTAGAAGGCAGGGTGAACACCATATATTTT. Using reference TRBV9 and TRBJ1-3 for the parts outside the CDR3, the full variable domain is DSGVTQTPKHLITATGQRVTLRCSPRSGDLSVYWYQQSLDQGLQFLIQYYNGEERAKGNILERFSAQQFPDLHSELNLSSLELGDSALYFCASSVEGRVNTIYFGEGSWLTVV.

Written as DNA, the CDR3 is TGTGCCAGCGGGGGCACCGGGGAGCTGTTTTTT. It codes for CASGGTGELFF. The chain is built from TRBV11-2 and TRBJ2-2; D tentatively fits TRBD1 or TRBD2 (5 bases each). Trimming pared 8 bases from V and 4 bases from J, leaving 5 bases between. The germline CDR1 and CDR2 sequences are SGHAT and FQNNGV. This CDR3 comprises 11 residues.

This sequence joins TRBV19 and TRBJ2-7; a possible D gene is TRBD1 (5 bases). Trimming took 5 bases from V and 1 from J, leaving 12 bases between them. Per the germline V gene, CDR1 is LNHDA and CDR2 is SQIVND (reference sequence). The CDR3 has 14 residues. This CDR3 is CASSYDTGSYEQYF. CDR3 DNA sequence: TGTGCCAGTAGTTATGACACAGGTTCCTACGAGCAGTACTTC.

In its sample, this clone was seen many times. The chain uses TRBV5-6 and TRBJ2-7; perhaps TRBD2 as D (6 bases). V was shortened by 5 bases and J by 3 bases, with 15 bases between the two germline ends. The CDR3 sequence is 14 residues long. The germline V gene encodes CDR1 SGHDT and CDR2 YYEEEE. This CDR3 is CASSPGVGHYEQYF. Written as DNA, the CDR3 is TGTGCCAGCAGTCCGGGGGTTGGCCACTACGAGCAGTACTTC.

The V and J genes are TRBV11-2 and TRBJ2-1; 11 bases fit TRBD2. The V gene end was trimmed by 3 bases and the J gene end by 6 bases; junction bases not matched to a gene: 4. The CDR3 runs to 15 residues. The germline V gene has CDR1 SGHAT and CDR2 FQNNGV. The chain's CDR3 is CASSFSGGEGNEQFF. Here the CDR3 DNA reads TGTGCCAGCAGCTTTAGCGGGGGGGAGGGCAATGAGCAGTTCTTC.

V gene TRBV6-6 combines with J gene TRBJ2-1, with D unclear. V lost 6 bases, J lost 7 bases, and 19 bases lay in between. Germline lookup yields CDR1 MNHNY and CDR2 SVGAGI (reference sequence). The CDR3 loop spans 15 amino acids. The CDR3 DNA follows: TGTGCCAGCAGGGAAGGGCTCTTCTGGGCGAATGAGCAGTTCTTC. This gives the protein CASREGLFWANEQFF.

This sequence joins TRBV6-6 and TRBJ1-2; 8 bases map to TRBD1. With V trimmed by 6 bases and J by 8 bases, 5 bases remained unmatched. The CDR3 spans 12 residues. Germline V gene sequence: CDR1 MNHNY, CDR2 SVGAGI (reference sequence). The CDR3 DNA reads TGTGCCAGCAGAGACAGGGGAATAGGCTACACCTTC. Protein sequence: CASRDRGIGYTF.

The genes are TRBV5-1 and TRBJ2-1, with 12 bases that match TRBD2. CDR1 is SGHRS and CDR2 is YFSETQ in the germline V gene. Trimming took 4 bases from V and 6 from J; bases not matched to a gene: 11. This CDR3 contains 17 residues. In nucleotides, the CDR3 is TGCGCCAGCAGCCCCCGGACTAGCGGGGACCCGATCAATGAGCAGTTCTTC. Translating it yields CASSPRTSGDPINEQFF.

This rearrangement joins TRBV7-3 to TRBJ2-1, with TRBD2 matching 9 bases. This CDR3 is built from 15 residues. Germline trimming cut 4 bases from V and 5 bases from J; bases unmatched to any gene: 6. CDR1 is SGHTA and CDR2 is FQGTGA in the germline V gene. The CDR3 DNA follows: TGTGCCAGCAGCTCCTCGGGACTAGCTCACAATGAGCAGTTCTTC. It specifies CASSSSGLAHNEQFF.

The CDR3 bases are TGCGCCAGCAGCGTTCAGACAGGGTCTGGAACCGGGGAGCTGTTTTTT. As protein: CASSVQTGSGTGELFF. The chain links TRBV5-1 to TRBJ2-2; 7 nucleotides agree with TRBD1. Trimming cost V 4 bases and J 5 bases; bases outside gene matches: 11. Germline CDR1 and CDR2: SGHRS and YFSETQ. CDR3 length equals 16 residues.

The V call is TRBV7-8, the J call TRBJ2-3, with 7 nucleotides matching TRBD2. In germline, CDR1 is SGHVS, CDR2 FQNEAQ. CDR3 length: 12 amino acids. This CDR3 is CAVRGVADTQYF. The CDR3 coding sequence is TGTGCTGTTCGGGGGGTAGCAGATACGCAGTATTTT.

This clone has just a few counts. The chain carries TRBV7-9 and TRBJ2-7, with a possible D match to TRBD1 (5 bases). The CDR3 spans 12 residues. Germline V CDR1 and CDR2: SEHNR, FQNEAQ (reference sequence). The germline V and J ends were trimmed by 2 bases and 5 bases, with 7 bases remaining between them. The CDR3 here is CASSLSGNEQYF. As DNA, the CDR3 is TGTGCCAGCAGCTTATCAGGGAACGAGCAGTACTTC.

Here the CDR3 DNA reads TGTGCCAGTAGTATACGTCGGGAATTAAACACTGAAGCTTTCTTT. As protein: CASSIRRELNTEAFF. This sequence joins TRBV19 and TRBJ1-1, with D hard to call. The CDR3 covers 15 residues. The V gene's germline CDR1 is LNHDA and CDR2 SQIVND (reference sequence). V was trimmed by 2 bases and J by 2 bases, leaving 12 bases between them.

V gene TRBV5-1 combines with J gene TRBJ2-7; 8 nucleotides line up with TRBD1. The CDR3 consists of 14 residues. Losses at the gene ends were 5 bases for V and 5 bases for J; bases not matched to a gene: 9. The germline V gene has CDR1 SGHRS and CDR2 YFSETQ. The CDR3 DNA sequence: TGCGCCAGCAGGCCAGGGGGCACTCTGAACGAGCAGTACTTC. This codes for CASRPGGTLNEQYF.

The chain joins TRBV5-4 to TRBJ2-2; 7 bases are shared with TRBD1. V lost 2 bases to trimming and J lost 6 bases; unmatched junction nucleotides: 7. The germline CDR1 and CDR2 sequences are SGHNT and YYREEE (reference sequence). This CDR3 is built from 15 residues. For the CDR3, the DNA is TGTGCCAGCAGCTTAGGACAGGTTGGGGCCGGGGAGCTGTTTTTT. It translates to CASSLGQVGAGELFF. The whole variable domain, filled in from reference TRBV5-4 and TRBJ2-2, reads ETGVTQSPTHLIKTRGQQVTLRCSSQSGHNTVSWYQQALGQGPQFIFQYYREEENGRGNFPPRFSGLQFPNYSSELNVNALELDDSALYLCASSLGQVGAGELFFGEGSRLTVL.

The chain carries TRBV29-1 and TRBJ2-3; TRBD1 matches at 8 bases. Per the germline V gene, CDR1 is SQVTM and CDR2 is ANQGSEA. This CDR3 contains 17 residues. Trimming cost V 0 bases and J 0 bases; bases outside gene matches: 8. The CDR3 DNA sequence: TGCAGCGTTGAAGAGGACAGGGAGGATCGGAGCACAGATACGCAGTATTTT. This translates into CSVEEDREDRSTDTQYF.